Shown below are 21 T cell receptor beta chains from a single sample sequenced in a study of T cell changes during pregnancy in multiple sclerosis. The repertoire was sequenced with immunoSEQ multiplex PCR; TCRdb's copy has only in-frame clones and lacks some. This table holds roughly 42,000 clones, more than 85% found once. Sequenced here: CD8+ T cells from peripheral blood mononuclear cells, sampled in the third trimester of pregnancy. The receptors originated from a female donor with multiple sclerosis, enrolled in a pregnancy study.

Only one count was recorded for this clone. V and J are TRBV11-2 and TRBJ2-7; 8 nucleotides agree with TRBD2. CDR3 length: 15 residues. Looked up from germline, CDR1 is SGHAT and CDR2 is FQNNGV. J was trimmed by 3 bases and V by 5 bases; bases with no gene match: 9. CDR3 in DNA: TGTGCCAGCAGCCAGCCGGGGAGCGGGAGCTACGAGCAGTACTTC. Translated: CASSQPGSGSYEQYF. Combining the CDR3 with reference TRBV11-2 and TRBJ2-7 gives the whole variable domain EAGVAQSPRYKIIEKRQSVAFWCNPISGHATLYWYQQILGQGPKLLIQFQNNGVVDDSQLPKDRFSAERLKGVDSTLKIQPAKLEDSAVYLCASSQPGSGSYEQYFGPGTRLTVT.

This sequence joins TRBV27 and TRBJ2-1; tentatively, D is TRBD2 (6 bases). Deletions cut 10 bases from V and 7 bases from J, with 17 bases between. The CDR3 length is 13 residues. The germline V gene has CDR1 MNHEY and CDR2 SMNVEV (reference sequence). The CDR3 is CATHSGLSNEQFF. CDR3 nucleotide sequence: TGTGCCACCCATAGCGGTTTGTCGAATGAGCAGTTCTTC.

The V gene is TRBV19, the J gene TRBJ1-6; 7 bases match TRBD1. The CDR3 extends over 15 amino acids. The junction had 7 bases not matched to a gene; V was cut back by 3 bases and J by 8 bases. The germline V gene encodes CDR1 LNHDA and CDR2 SQIVND (reference sequence). The CDR3 spells CASSILRDRDSPLHF. The CDR3 DNA follows: TGTGCCAGTAGTATTTTAAGGGACAGAGATTCACCCCTCCACTTT. Full variable domain (rest looked up from reference TRBV19 and TRBJ1-6): DGGITQSPKYLFRKEGQNVTLSCEQNLNHDAMYWYRQDPGQGLRLIYYSQIVNDFQKGDIAEGYSVSREKKESFPLTVTSAQKNPTAFYLCASSILRDRDSPLHFGNGTRLTVT.

The table lists this clone with a few counts. The chain links TRBV27 to TRBJ2-2; D might be TRBD1 (6 bases). Germline lookup yields CDR1 MNHEY and CDR2 SMNVEV (reference sequence). Trimming took 5 bases from V and 6 from J, leaving 13 bases between them. The CDR3 extends over 14 amino acids. The CDR3 coding sequence is TGTGCCAGCAGTCCCGGACAGATCTCCGGGGAGCTGTTTTTT. It translates to CASSPGQISGELFF.

The V call is TRBV7-9, the J call TRBJ1-4; a possible D gene is TRBD1 (6 bases). The length of the CDR3 is 15 residues. The germline V gene has CDR1 SEHNR and CDR2 FQNEAQ (reference sequence). V lost 5 bases to trimming and J lost 4 bases, with 14 bases between them. The CDR3 loop is CASSQGYRNNEKLFF. The CDR3 bases are TGTGCCAGCAGCCAGGGGTACAGGAATAATGAAAAACTGTTTTTT. Filled out from reference TRBV7-9 and TRBJ1-4, the complete variable domain reads DTGVSQNPRHKITKRGQNVTFRCDPISEHNRLYWYRQTLGQGPEFLTYFQNEAQLEKSRLLSDRFSAERPKGSFSTLEIQRTEQGDSAMYLCASSQGYRNNEKLFFGSGTQLSVL.

In this sample, this clone turned up once. The V call is TRBV7-9, the J call TRBJ1-5; TRBD1 matches at 9 bases. The V gene end was trimmed by 1 base and the J gene end by 3 bases; junction bases not matched to a gene: 7. The CDR3 contains 17 residues. The germline CDR1 and CDR2 sequences are SEHNR and FQNEAQ (reference sequence). The chain's CDR3 is CASSLVLGTGFNQPQHF. CDR3 bases: TGTGCCAGCAGCTTAGTACTGGGGACAGGGTTCAATCAGCCCCAGCATTTT.

The CDR3 nucleotides are TGTGCCAGCAGCCCCTATATCCACAGGGAAGGGACTGGAAACACCATATATTTT. Translated: CASSPYIHREGTGNTIYF. This sequence joins TRBV5-6 and TRBJ1-3, with TRBD1 as a possible D gene (6 bases). This CDR3 region has 18 residues. Trimming took off 4 bases at V and 2 bases at J, with 22 bases between the two ends. CDR1 is SGHDT and CDR2 is YYEEEE in the germline V gene.

The table lists this clone with a few counts. With a much larger clone just one base away, this may be a read error. The chain uses TRBV6-1 and TRBJ2-1, with 10 bases fitting TRBD2. The CDR3 consists of 15 residues. Per germline, CDR1 MNHNS and CDR2 SASEGT. J was trimmed by 3 bases and V by 4 bases; bases with no gene match: 3. The CDR3 loop reads CASSVGTSDYNEQFF. The CDR3, as DNA: TGTGCCAGCAGTGTCGGGACTAGCGACTACAATGAGCAGTTCTTC.

The chain recombines TRBV2 with TRBJ1-5; D not resolved. V shed 3 bases and J shed 1 base, with 10 bases lying between them. Germline loops: CDR1 SNHLY, CDR2 FYNNEI. This CDR3 is built from 15 residues. CDR3 sequence reads: CASSERTGSNQPQHF. CDR3 bases: TGTGCCAGCAGTGAGAGGACGGGAAGCAATCAGCCCCAGCATTTT.

This clone was seen only a few times. J is TRBJ2-1 and V is TRBV5-1; TRBD1 agrees at 10 bases. V was pared by 2 bases and J by 3 bases, with 2 bases of the junction left unmatched. There are 15 residues in the CDR3. Germline values: CDR1 SGHRS, CDR2 YFSETQ. The CDR3 bases are TGCGCCAGCAGCTTCGACAGGGGGCTCTACAATGAGCAGTTCTTC. This translates into CASSFDRGLYNEQFF.

The V and J genes are TRBV19 and TRBJ1-1; the D gene is possibly TRBD1 (6 bases). The CDR3 consists of 17 residues. Germline values: CDR1 LNHDA, CDR2 SQIVND (reference sequence). V dropped 4 bases and J dropped 4 bases, with 22 bases sitting between them. The CDR3 loop is CASSKGDMTDLFTEAFF. CDR3 DNA: TGTGCCAGTAGTAAGGGGGACATGACTGACCTATTCACTGAAGCTTTCTTT.

CDR3 in DNA: TGCGCCAGCAGCCTCCGGGGGGTGAACACTGAAGCTTTCTTT. Protein: CASSLRGVNTEAFF. The rearrangement links TRBV5-1 to TRBJ1-1; maybe TRBD1 (5 bases). Germline V gene lookup returns CDR1 SGHRS and CDR2 YFSETQ. V was shortened by 4 bases and J by 0 bases, with 10 bases between the two germline ends. The CDR3 runs 14 residues.

This clone appeared once. The rearrangement links TRBV4-3 to TRBJ2-7; D gene ambiguous. This CDR3 has 15 residues. Germline CDR1 and CDR2: LGHNA and YSLEER. V lost 0 bases to trimming and J lost 2 bases, with 11 bases between them. The CDR3, as DNA: TGCGCCAGCAGCCAAGATTACCAGGATACCTACGAGCAGTACTTC. Residues: CASSQDYQDTYEQYF.

DNA for the CDR3: TGTGCCAGCAGCTTAGGTGAGGAAAGTAACTATGGCTACACCTTC. Its translation: CASSLGEESNYGYTF. The V gene is TRBV7-9, the J gene TRBJ1-2; no clear D. There are 15 residues in the CDR3. V shed 1 base and J shed 1 base, with 10 bases lying between them. Looked up from germline, CDR1 is SEHNR and CDR2 is FQNEAQ (reference sequence). Full variable domain (remainder filled in from reference TRBV7-9 and TRBJ1-2): DTGVSQNPRHKITKRGQNVTFRCDPISEHNRLYWYRQTLGQGPEFLTYFQNEAQLEKSRLLSDRFSAERPKGSFSTLEIQRTEQGDSAMYLCASSLGEESNYGYTFGSGTRLTVV.

The chain employs TRBV5-5 and TRBJ2-2, with no clear D. CDR3 length equals 17 residues. The V end was cut by 1 base, the J end by 0 bases, with 13 bases between. Looked up from germline, CDR1 is SGHKS and CDR2 is YYEKEE (reference sequence). The DNA of the CDR3 is TGTGCCAGCAGCTTGCCTATTCGGGTGACGAACACCGGGGAGCTGTTTTTT. Translating gives CASSLPIRVTNTGELFF.

The chain employs TRBV2 and TRBJ2-7, with 8 nucleotides matching TRBD1. This CDR3 is 15 amino acids long. Trimming removed 3 bases from V and 4 bases from J; junction bases left unmatched: 8. From germline, CDR1 is SNHLY and CDR2 FYNNEI. The chain's CDR3 is CASSDLGTGTYEQYF. CDR3 coding DNA: TGTGCCAGCAGTGACTTGGGGACAGGCACTTACGAGCAGTACTTC.

The chain links TRBV29-1 to TRBJ2-1; D unclear. This CDR3 comprises 12 residues. Germline V CDR1 and CDR2: SQVTM, ANQGSEA. V was clipped by 0 bases and J by 2 bases, with 2 bases between them. The CDR3 sequence: CSVEDTYNEQFF. CDR3 nucleotides: TGCAGCGTTGAAGACACCTACAATGAGCAGTTCTTC.

The V call is TRBV27, the J call TRBJ2-7; no firm D call. V lost 0 bases and J 5 bases, leaving 5 bases between the germline ends. Germline-derived CDR1 and CDR2 are MNHEY and SMNVEV (reference sequence). CDR3 length: 12 residues. CDR3 amino acids: CASSLSGHEQYF. CDR3 nucleotides: TGTGCCAGCAGTTTATCGGGCCACGAGCAGTACTTC.

The chain recombines TRBV7-3 with TRBJ2-7; 7 positions agree with TRBD1. The V segment lost 5 bases and the J segment 0 bases; nucleotides outside the gene matches: 7. The length of the CDR3 is 15 residues. The V gene's germline CDR1 is SGHTA and CDR2 FQGTGA. Here the CDR3 DNA reads TGTGCCAGCAGCGAAGGGACAGCTGCCTCCTACGAGCAGTACTTC. Amino acid sequence: CASSEGTAASYEQYF.

The gene calls are TRBV28 and TRBJ1-1, with D possibly matching TRBD1 (5 bases). Trimming pared 5 bases from V and 2 bases from J, leaving 15 bases between. Germline V gene lookup returns CDR1 MDHEN and CDR2 SYDVKM. The CDR3 sequence is 15 residues long. The CDR3 loop reads CASSLSGGVNTEAFF. CDR3 bases: TGTGCCAGCAGTCTGTCGGGGGGAGTTAACACTGAAGCTTTCTTT.

V is TRBV5-1 and J is TRBJ1-1, with a possible D match to TRBD1 (6 bases). The germline V and J ends were trimmed by 4 bases and 4 bases, with 11 bases remaining between them. Per germline, CDR1 SGHRS and CDR2 YFSETQ. The CDR3 covers 13 residues. CDR3 loop: CASSDQGRTEAFF. CDR3 DNA: TGCGCCAGCAGCGACCAGGGGCGCACTGAAGCTTTCTTT.